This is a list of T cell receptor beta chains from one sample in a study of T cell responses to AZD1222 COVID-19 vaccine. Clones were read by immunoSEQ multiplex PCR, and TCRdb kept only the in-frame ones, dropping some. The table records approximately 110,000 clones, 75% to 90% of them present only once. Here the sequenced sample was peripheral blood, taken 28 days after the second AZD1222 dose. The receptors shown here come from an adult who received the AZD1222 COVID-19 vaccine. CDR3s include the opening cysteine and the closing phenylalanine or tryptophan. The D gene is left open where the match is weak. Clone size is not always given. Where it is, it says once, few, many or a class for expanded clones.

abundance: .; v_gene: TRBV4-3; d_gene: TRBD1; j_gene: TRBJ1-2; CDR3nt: TGCGCCAGCAGCCAGGGATTATCAGGGGGCAATAACTATGGCTACACCTTC; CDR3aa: CASSQGLSGGNNYGYTF
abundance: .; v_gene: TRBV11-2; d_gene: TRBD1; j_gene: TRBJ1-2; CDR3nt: TGTGCCAGCAGCTCCGGACAGGGCTATGGCTACACCTTC; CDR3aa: CASSSGQGYGYTF
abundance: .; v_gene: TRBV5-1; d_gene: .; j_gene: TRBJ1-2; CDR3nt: TGCGCCAGCAGCCCCCAGTCCGTGAACTATGGCTACACCTTC; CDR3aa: CASSPQSVNYGYTF
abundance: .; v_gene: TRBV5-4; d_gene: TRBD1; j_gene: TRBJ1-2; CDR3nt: TGTGCCAGCAGCTCCATAACCGGGACAGATTCGACCTATGGCTACACCTTC; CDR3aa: CASSSITGTDSTYGYTF
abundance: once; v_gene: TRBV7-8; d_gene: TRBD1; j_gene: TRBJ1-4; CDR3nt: TGTGCCAGCAGCACTTACGGGACAGTGAATGAAAAACTGTTTTTT; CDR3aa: CASSTYGTVNEKLFF
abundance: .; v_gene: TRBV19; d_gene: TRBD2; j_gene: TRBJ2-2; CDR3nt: TGTGCCAGTAGTCTGCCGGGCGGGGGGGCCGCTTTAGGGGAGCTGTTTTTT; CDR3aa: CASSLPGGGAALGELFF
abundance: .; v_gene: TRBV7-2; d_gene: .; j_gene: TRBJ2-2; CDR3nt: TGTGCCAGCAGCTTACTGGAGGGCACCGGGGAGCTGTTTTTT; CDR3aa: CASSLLEGTGELFF
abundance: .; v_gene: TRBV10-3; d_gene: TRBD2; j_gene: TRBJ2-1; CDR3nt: TGTGCCATCAGTGAGTCGACGCTAGCGGGGTCGAATGAGCAGTTCTTC; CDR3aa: CAISESTLAGSNEQFF
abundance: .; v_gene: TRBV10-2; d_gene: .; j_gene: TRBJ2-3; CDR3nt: TGCGCCAGCAGTGGCTTTGGGACTACCAGGGGGAGCACAGATACGCAGTATTTT; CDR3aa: CASSGFGTTRGSTDTQYF
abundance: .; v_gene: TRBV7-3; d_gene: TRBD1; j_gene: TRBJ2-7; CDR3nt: TGTGCCAGCAGCTTACTTGGGACAGCCTCCTACGAGCAGTACTTC; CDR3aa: CASSLLGTASYEQYF
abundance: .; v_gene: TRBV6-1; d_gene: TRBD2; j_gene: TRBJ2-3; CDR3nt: TGTGCCAGCAGTGAACTAAGAGCGGGGGGCCGGGATACGCAGTATTTT; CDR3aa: CASSELRAGGRDTQYF
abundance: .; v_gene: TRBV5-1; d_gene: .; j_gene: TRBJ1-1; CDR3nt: TGCGCCAGCAGCTCCAGTGTGAACACTGAAGCTTTCTTT; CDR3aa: CASSSSVNTEAFF
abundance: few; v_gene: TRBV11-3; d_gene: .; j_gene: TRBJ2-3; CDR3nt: TGTGCCAGCAGCTCCGGCCACGTCCAGGGCAATACGCAGTATTTT; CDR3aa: CASSSGHVQGNTQYF
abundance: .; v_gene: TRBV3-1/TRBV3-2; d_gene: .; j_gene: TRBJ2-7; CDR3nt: TGTGCCAGCAGCCAAGTGGCCGGGGCCGGGTACGAGCAGTACTTC; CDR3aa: CASSQVAGAGYEQYF
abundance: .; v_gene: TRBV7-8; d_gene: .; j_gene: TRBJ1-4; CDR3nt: TGTGCCAGCAGCTCGGACGGATGGGGGGAAAAACTGTTTTTT; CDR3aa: CASSSDGWGEKLFF
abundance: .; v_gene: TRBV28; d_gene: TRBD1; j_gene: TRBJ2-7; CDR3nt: TGTGCCAGCAGCCGTGCCGGGACAGTTTACGAGCAGTACTTC; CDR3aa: CASSRAGTVYEQYF
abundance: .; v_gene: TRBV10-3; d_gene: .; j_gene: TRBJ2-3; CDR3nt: TGTGCCATCAGAGGCGGAGACACAGATACGCAGTATTTT; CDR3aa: CAIRGGDTDTQYF
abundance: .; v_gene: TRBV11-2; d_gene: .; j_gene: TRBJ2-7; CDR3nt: TGTGCCAGCAGCAGATGGACAGAGACCTACGAGCAGTACTTC; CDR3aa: CASSRWTETYEQYF
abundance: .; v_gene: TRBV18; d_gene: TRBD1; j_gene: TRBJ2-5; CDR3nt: TGTGCCAGCTCACCAACGGGACAGGGGACGGAGACCCAGTACTTC; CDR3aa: CASSPTGQGTETQYF
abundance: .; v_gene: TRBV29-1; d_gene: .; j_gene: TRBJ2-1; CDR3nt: TGCAGCGCCCAAGAATCCCGGAATGAGCAGTTCTTC; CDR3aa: CSAQESRNEQFF
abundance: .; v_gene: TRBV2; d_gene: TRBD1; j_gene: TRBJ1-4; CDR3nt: TGTGCCAGCAGGGCCCGGGACAGGGCAAATGAAAAACTGTTTTTT; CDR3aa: CASRARDRANEKLFF
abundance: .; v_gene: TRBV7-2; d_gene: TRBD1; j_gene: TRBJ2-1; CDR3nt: TGTGCCAGCAGCTCAGAGCCCCGGACAGGGGGCGGGAATGAGCAGTTCTTC; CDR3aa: CASSSEPRTGGGNEQFF
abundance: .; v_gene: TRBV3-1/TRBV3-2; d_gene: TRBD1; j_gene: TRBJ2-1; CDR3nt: TGTGCCAGCAGCCAAATCGGTTCGGCAGGGGGCGAGCAGTTCTTC; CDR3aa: CASSQIGSAGGEQFF
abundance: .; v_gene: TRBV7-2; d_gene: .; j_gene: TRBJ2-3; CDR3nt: TGTGCCAGCAGTCCAACCCGGGGGGCGCTGGATACGCAGTATTTT; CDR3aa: CASSPTRGALDTQYF
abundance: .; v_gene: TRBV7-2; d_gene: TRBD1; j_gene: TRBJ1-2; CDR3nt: TGTGCCAGCAGCCCCCTTTTGGGACAGGGCGGCTATGGCTACACCTTC; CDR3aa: CASSPLLGQGGYGYTF
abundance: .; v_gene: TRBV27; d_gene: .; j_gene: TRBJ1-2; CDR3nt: TGTGCCAGCAGTCCTAACAGGGAGGGTGGCTACACCTTC; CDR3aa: CASSPNREGGYTF
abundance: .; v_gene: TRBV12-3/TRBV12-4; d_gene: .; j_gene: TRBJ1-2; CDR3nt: TGTGCCAGCAGTTTCCGGGCGGGCTACACCTTC; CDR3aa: CASSFRAGYTF
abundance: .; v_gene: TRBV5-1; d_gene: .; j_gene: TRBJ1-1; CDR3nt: TGCGCCAGCCTCGGCGGGAACACTGAAGCTTTCTTT; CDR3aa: CASLGGNTEAFF
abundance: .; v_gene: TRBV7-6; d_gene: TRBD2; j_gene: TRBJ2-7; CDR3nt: TGTGCCAGCAGCTACGCGGATGGACTAGCGGGGAACTACGAGCAGTACTTC; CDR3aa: CASSYADGLAGNYEQYF
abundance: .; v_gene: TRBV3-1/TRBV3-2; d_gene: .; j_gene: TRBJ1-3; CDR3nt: TGTGCCAGCAGCCAAGATGTAGTGAACACCATATATTTT; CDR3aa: CASSQDVVNTIYF
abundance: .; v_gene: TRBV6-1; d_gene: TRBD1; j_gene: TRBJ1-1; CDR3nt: TGTGCCAGCAGGACAGCGGACAGGGAAGCAACTGAAGCTTTCTTT; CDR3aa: CASRTADREATEAFF
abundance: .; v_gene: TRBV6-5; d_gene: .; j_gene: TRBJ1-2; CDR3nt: TGTGCCAGCACTCCTCCCGGGACAAGCTATGGCTACACCTTC; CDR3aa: CASTPPGTSYGYTF
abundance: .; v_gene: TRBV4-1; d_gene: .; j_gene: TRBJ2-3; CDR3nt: TGCGCCAGCAGCCAAGCGTGGGGATTCGGGGGGCCAGCAGATACGCAGTATTTT; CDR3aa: CASSQAWGFGGPADTQYF
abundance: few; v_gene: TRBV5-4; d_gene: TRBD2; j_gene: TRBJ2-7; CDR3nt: TGTGCCAGCAGCTTGGTCGGGGGGGTCGAGCAGTACTTC; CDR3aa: CASSLVGGVEQYF
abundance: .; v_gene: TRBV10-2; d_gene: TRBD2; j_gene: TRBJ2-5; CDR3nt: TGCGCCAGCAGTGAGCTGTACGTAGCGGGGGCCGGGGAGACCCAGTACTTC; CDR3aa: CASSELYVAGAGETQYF